What follows are 14 T cell receptor beta chains derived from one specimen sequenced in a study of early T cells in non-severe SARS-CoV-2 infection. TCRdb used MiXCR to reprocess the 5' RACE reads, holding one entry per CDR3 protein. The data hold 52,000 or so distinct CDR3 sequences, with about an eighth observed a single time. Sequenced input: whole blood. These receptors originate from an adult who was a healthcare worker with PCR-confirmed SARS-CoV-2 infection or an uninfected control (not recorded which).

The chain employs TRBV2 and TRBJ2-5; D not certain. The V gene's germline CDR1 is SNHLY and CDR2 FYNNEI. The CDR3 consists of 12 residues. The germline V and J ends were trimmed by 8 bases and 2 bases, with 9 bases remaining between them. In DNA, the CDR3 is TGTGCCAGCCGTGTTTTTCAAGAGACCCAGTACTTC. It translates to CASRVFQETQYF.

This clonotype came up a few times. The chain carries TRBV7-9 and TRBJ2-2, with D possibly matching TRBD2 (6 bases). Trimming stripped 0 bases from V and 0 bases from J, with 11 bases between. CDR3 length: 17 amino acids. Looked up from germline, CDR1 is SEHNR and CDR2 is FQNEAQ (reference sequence). For the CDR3, the DNA is TGTGCCAGCAGCTTAGCGGAGGGGACGGCGAACACCGGGGAGCTGTTTTTT. The encoded protein is CASSLAEGTANTGELFF. The full variable domain, in which reference TRBV7-9 and TRBJ2-2 provide the parts outside the CDR3, is DTGVSQNPRHKITKRGQNVTFRCDPISEHNRLYWYRQTLGQGPEFLTYFQNEAQLEKSRLLSDRFSAERPKGSFSTLEIQRTEQGDSAMYLCASSLAEGTANTGELFFGEGSRLTVL.

This clonotype came up many times. The genes are TRBV6-2 or TRBV6-3 and TRBJ2-5; a weak D match, TRBD1 (6 bases). V shed 6 bases and J shed 5 bases, with 13 bases lying between them. CDR3 length: 13 residues. CDR1 and CDR2 from the germline V gene are MNHEY and SVGEGT. The CDR3: CASRGQKGETQYF. CDR3 DNA: TGTGCCAGCAGAGGACAGAAGGGGGAGACCCAGTACTTC.

The CDR3, as DNA: TGTGCCAGGGCTTCCCCGGGACAGGCCAACTACGAGCAGTACTTC. Its protein product is CARASPGQANYEQYF. The chain has TRBV6-1 and TRBJ2-7; 8 bases are shared with TRBD1. V dropped 9 bases and J dropped 3; count of bases not matched to a gene: 13. Per the germline V gene, CDR1 is MNHNS and CDR2 is SASEGT. The CDR3 has 15 residues.

This clonotype was detected only a few times. V is TRBV20-1 and J is TRBJ2-1; TRBD2 matches 10 bases. V was pared by 0 bases and J by 4 bases, with 3 bases of the junction left unmatched. Germline lookup yields CDR1 DFQATT and CDR2 SNEGSKA (reference sequence). The CDR3 length is 15 residues. CDR3 in DNA: TGCAGTGCTAGAGAGGCTAGCGGGGGTTACAATGAGCAGTTCTTC. Amino acids: CSAREASGGYNEQFF.

This chain joins TRBV13 and TRBJ2-7; 11 positions agree with TRBD2. CDR1 is PRHDT and CDR2 is FYEKMQ in the germline V gene (reference sequence). Unmatched junction bases numbered 9, after V lost 3 bases and J lost 2 bases. There are 17 residues in the CDR3. The CDR3 DNA sequence: TGTGCCAGCAGCTTGGGGTCTAGCGGGGGGCCCCCCTACGAGCAGTACTTC. Encoded protein: CASSLGSSGGPPYEQYF. Full variable domain (remainder filled in from reference TRBV13 and TRBJ2-7): AAGVIQSPRHLIKEKRETATLKCYPIPRHDTVYWYQQGPGQDPQFLISFYEKMQSDKGSIPDRFSAQQFSDYHSELNMSSLELGDSALYFCASSLGSSGGPPYEQYFGPGTRLTVT.

The V call is TRBV5-6, the J call TRBJ2-5; D ambiguous. Germline V gene data show CDR1 as SGHDT and CDR2 as YYEEEE. The CDR3 is made up of 14 amino acids. V was trimmed by 2 bases and J by 3 bases, leaving 11 bases between them. CDR3 region: CASSLVRMEETQYF. The CDR3 region has the DNA TGTGCCAGCAGCTTAGTACGGATGGAAGAGACCCAGTACTTC.

This clonotype was seen repeatedly, ten times or more. This chain joins TRBV6-2 or TRBV6-3 and TRBJ1-6, with D possibly TRBD1 on 6 matching bases. This CDR3 spans 11 amino acids. In germline, CDR1 is MNHEY, CDR2 SVGEGT. Trimming took 8 bases from V and 7 from J, leaving 6 bases between them. In nucleotides, the CDR3 is TGTGCCAGCGGACAGAATTCACCCCTCCACTTT. It is translated as CASGQNSPLHF.

This clonotype was picked up many times. The gene calls are TRBV12-5 and TRBJ2-2; D gene uncertain. V lost 4 bases and J lost 4, with 10 bases in between. CDR1 LGHNT and CDR2 FRNRAP come from the germline V gene. The CDR3 length is 14 residues. In nucleotides, the CDR3 is TGTGCTAGTGGTTCAGGCCCTAGCACCGGGGAGCTGTTTTTT. It yields the protein CASGSGPSTGELFF.

In its sample, this clonotype was seen a few times. The V call is TRBV9, the J call TRBJ1-6; D remains unclear. The CDR3 runs to 16 residues. CDR1 and CDR2 from the germline V gene are SGDLS and YYNGEE. V dropped 0 bases and J dropped 0 bases, with 7 bases sitting between them. CDR3 region: CASSVGASSYNSPLHF. The CDR3 DNA reads as TGTGCCAGCAGCGTAGGAGCGAGCTCCTATAATTCACCCCTCCACTTT.

This clonotype was counted between two and nine times. The V call is TRBV27, the J call TRBJ1-2, with D possibly matching TRBD1 (6 bases). The CDR3 length is 19 residues. Trimming cost V 6 bases and J 1 base, with 27 bases left between them. Germline lookup yields CDR1 MNHEY and CDR2 SMNVEV (reference sequence). The CDR3 region is CASSIRGQPGGRLNYGYTF. In DNA, the CDR3 is TGTGCCAGCAGCATAAGGGGTCAGCCGGGGGGCCGACTTAACTATGGCTACACCTTC.

This clonotype was seen only a few times. The chain has TRBV7-3 and TRBJ2-2; D is unresolved. Germline-derived CDR1 and CDR2 are SGHTA and FQGTGA. Trimming cost V 5 bases and J 6 bases, with 7 bases left between them. The CDR3 totals 12 residues. The CDR3 sequence: CASSLPPGELFF. The DNA of the CDR3 is TGTGCCAGCAGCCTACCGCCCGGGGAGCTGTTTTTT.

This clonotype has a count of ten or more. V gene TRBV20-1 combines with J gene TRBJ2-1, with 8 nucleotides matching TRBD2. The CDR3 consists of 11 residues. From germline, CDR1 is DFQATT and CDR2 SNEGSKA (reference sequence). V dropped 6 bases and J dropped 13; count of bases not matched to a gene: 8. The CDR3 here is CSASPGGEQFF. CDR3 nucleotide sequence: TGCAGTGCCAGCCCCGGGGGGGAACAGTTCTTC.

CDR3 region: CSASQGETQYF. The CDR3 DNA sequence: TGCAGTGCTTCCCAGGGGGAGACCCAGTACTTC. J is TRBJ2-5 and V is TRBV20-1; D is perhaps TRBD1 (6 bases). V was pared by 5 bases and J by 5 bases, with 9 bases between. This CDR3 comprises 11 residues. The V gene's germline CDR1 is DFQATT and CDR2 SNEGSKA (reference sequence).